There are many counts of the clone carrying this TCR beta chain. Its antigen is undetermined. TCRdb reanalyzed the PCR reads via MiXCR. The sample contains tens of thousands of clones, 9% to 14% of which appear only once. The entire patient cohort was treatment-naive prior to thyroid surgery. The sample comes from a study of metastatic and nonmetastatic thyroid tumors. Overall study findings and caveats: Patients with malignant thyroid tumors reportedly had significantly higher TCR beta diversity than those with benign nodules, in blood and tumor.

CDR1 is GTSNPN, CDR2 SVGIG, per germline (reference sequence). CDR3 length: 15 residues. V trimming: 2 bases; J trimming: 4 bases; junction bases outside the gene matches: 6. The rearrangement uses TRBV30 and TRBJ1-5, with 9 bases lining up with TRBD1. The receptor was derived from a male donor with papillary thyroid cancer or a benign thyroid nodule (not recorded which). Some clones in this sample may be carry-over from other donors' samples. Sequencing was carried out using blood. CDR3 sequence: CAWSPSGTGNQPQHF. CDR3 in DNA: TGTGCCTGGAGTCCCTCCGGGACAGGGAATCAGCCCCAGCATTTT.